This TCR beta chain stems from a study of shared clonotypes between healthy human individuals. Study findings and constraints: Relative to their counterparts shared across all four donors, non-shared clonotypes exhibited diminished generation probabilities. Blood was the sole source, and tissue repertoires probably differ.

Measured with immunoSEQ multiplex PCR; TCRdb has only the in-frame clones, and not every one. The data contain a few million clones, roughly nine tenths of them singletons. The CDR3 has 19 residues. The ends lost 3 bases at V and 3 bases at J; junction bases unmatched: 17. CDR1 is GTSNPN, CDR2 SVGIG, per germline (reference sequence). Partitioning of CD4+ cells yielded a CD45RA+ naive subset and a CD45RA-negative memory subset. Concerning this clone itself: Antigen unknown.

The chain is built from TRBV30 and TRBJ2-7, with 13 bases matching TRBD2. This receptor was obtained from a man aged 18 to 30 in good health. The source material was naive CD4+ T cells sorted from blood. Subset reported: CD45RA+ positively selected. The CDR3 loop reads CAWSATRTSGRAGYYEQYF. The CDR3, as DNA: TGTGCCTGGAGCGCTACTAGGACTAGCGGGAGAGCCGGCTACTACGAGCAGTACTTC.